The 26 T cell receptor beta chains below all came from one sample that was sequenced in a study of blood T cell repertoires in COVID-19. The assay was immunoSEQ multiplex PCR, and TCRdb's table has in-frame clones only and misses some. Altogether around 150,000 clones are present, approximately 80% being singletons, with the ten largest covering 10% to 11%. Sequencing used peripheral blood. The receptors here all came from a man in his sixties who had recovered from COVID-19.

The table lists this clone with a count of one. The chain employs TRBV6-2 or TRBV6-3 and TRBJ1-5; D not certain. CDR1 is MNHEY and CDR2 is SVGEGT in the germline V gene. The V end lost 5 bases, the J end lost 5 bases, and 7 bases lay between the germline ends. The CDR3 is 12 residues long. CDR3 bases: TGTGCCAGCAGTCGCGGGGATCAGCCCCAGCATTTT. It encodes CASSRGDQPQHF.

This chain connects TRBV28 to TRBJ1-2; TRBD1 aligns across 9 bases. The CDR3 totals 15 residues. Germline CDR1 and CDR2: MDHEN and SYDVKM. V shed 5 bases, J shed 7 bases, and the junction held 11 bases outside the gene matches. The CDR3 DNA reads TGTGCCAGCAGTCGCCTGGGACAGGGTCTTCTTGGCTACACCTTC. This codes for CASSRLGQGLLGYTF.

The genes are TRBV6-5 and TRBJ2-2, with TRBD1 matching 7 bases. With 4 bases clipped from V and 0 bases from J, the junction kept 2 bases outside the gene matches. The CDR3 consists of 15 residues. Per germline, CDR1 MNHEY and CDR2 SVGAGI. CDR3 sequence (DNA): TGTGCCAGCAGTTGGGGACAGCCGAACACCGGGGAGCTGTTTTTT. As protein: CASSWGQPNTGELFF.

Comments on this clone: At one of its ends the junction is not consistent with the germline gene, which may arise from a read error. This chain links TRBV7-7 with TRBJ2-2, with 8 bases aligning to TRBD1. This CDR3 has 16 amino acids. Germline CDR1 is SSHAT and CDR2 is FNYEAQ (reference sequence). The CDR3 DNA reads TGTGCTAGCAGAGCAGATCAGGGGGCCGACACCGGGGAGCTGTTTTTT. Residues: CASRADQGADTGELFF.

The rearrangement uses TRBV18 and TRBJ1-4, with a weak D call TRBD1 (5 bases). The germline gives CDR1 KGHSH, CDR2 LQKENI. V was cut by 2 bases and J by 0 bases, with 10 bases left in between. The length of the CDR3 is 16 residues. The CDR3 protein is CASSPYQTATNEKLFF. The CDR3 coding sequence is TGTGCCAGCTCACCATACCAGACAGCAACTAATGAAAAACTGTTTTTT.

This clone showed up many times. The chain links TRBV6-5 to TRBJ2-7, with 9 bases lining up with TRBD1. Germline CDR1 MNHEY, CDR2 SVGAGI. Trimming removed 6 bases from V and 3 bases from J; junction bases left unmatched: 6. The CDR3 consists of 14 residues. CDR3 nucleotide sequence: TGTGCCAGCAGAAGGGACAGGGAAGGCTACGAGCAGTACTTC. This sequence encodes CASRRDREGYEQYF.

The rearrangement joins TRBV6-2 or TRBV6-3 to TRBJ1-4, with 10 nucleotides matching TRBD1. Germline V gene lookup returns CDR1 MNHEY and CDR2 SVGEGT. V was pared by 6 bases and J by 5 bases, with 12 bases of the junction left unmatched. The CDR3 is made up of 17 amino acids. CDR3 sequence: CASSVTGGDVRNEKLFF. As DNA, the CDR3 is TGTGCCAGCAGCGTGACAGGGGGCGATGTAAGGAATGAAAAACTGTTTTTT.

The table lists this clone with many counts. The chain joins TRBV7-9 to TRBJ2-6; maybe TRBD1 (6 bases). The V end was cut by 3 bases, the J end by 0 bases, with 12 bases between. Per germline, CDR1 SEHNR and CDR2 FQNEAQ (reference sequence). The CDR3 has 17 residues. The CDR3 region has the DNA TGTGCCAGCAGCTTTGGGGGCGGCGGCTCTGGGGCCAACGTCCTGACTTTC. Amino acid sequence: CASSFGGGGSGANVLTF.

The rearrangement links TRBV21-1 to TRBJ2-7; TRBD2, the table's D call, was not compared with the DNA. TRBV21-1 is flagged as a pseudogene. The CDR3 sequence is 12 residues long. CDR3 residues: CASSISSYEQYF. In DNA, the CDR3 is TGTGCCAGCAGCATTAGCTCCTACGAGCAGTACTTC.

This sequence joins TRBV19 and TRBJ2-3; D possibly corresponds to TRBD1 (5 bases). V dropped 7 bases and J dropped 1 base, with 15 bases sitting between them. CDR1 and CDR2 (germline): LNHDA, SQIVND (reference sequence). The CDR3 covers 15 residues. The CDR3 sequence is CASKLGQQGTDTQYF. The CDR3 DNA reads TGTGCCAGTAAGTTAGGTCAACAGGGCACAGATACGCAGTATTTT.

The chain joins TRBV27 to TRBJ2-1; 7 nucleotides align to TRBD1. With V trimmed by 1 base and J by 6 bases, 3 bases remained unmatched. Germline V gene sequence: CDR1 MNHEY, CDR2 SMNVEV (reference sequence). The CDR3 length is 14 residues. The CDR3 DNA sequence: TGTGCCAGCAGTTTATTAGCAGGGGGCAATGAGCAGTTCTTC. Amino acid sequence: CASSLLAGGNEQFF.

This chain links TRBV4-2 with TRBJ2-1; 8 positions agree with TRBD2. The CDR3 covers 15 residues. V dropped 1 base and J dropped 6; count of bases not matched to a gene: 5. Germline CDR1 is LGHNA and CDR2 is YNFKEQ. The CDR3 sequence: CASSQGTSGINEQFF. DNA of the CDR3: TGTGCCAGCAGCCAAGGTACTAGCGGAATCAATGAGCAGTTCTTC.

Points on this clone: A junction end diverges from the germline sequence, so it may reflect a read error. This chain connects TRBV7-9 to TRBJ2-3; 8 nucleotides match TRBD1. The CDR3 is 16 residues long. Germline V lookup: CDR1 SEHNR, CDR2 FQNEAQ (reference sequence). CDR3 bases: TGTGCCAGCAGCTTAAGTGTGGGGACAGGCACATATACGCAGTATTTT. This translates into CASSLSVGTGTYTQYF.

The CDR3 region is CASSLDPGQETQYF. The CDR3 nucleotides are TGTGCCAGCAGCTTAGATCCGGGACAAGAGACCCAGTACTTC. The chain employs TRBV7-2 and TRBJ2-5, with a weak D call TRBD2 (5 bases). This CDR3 has 14 amino acids. V dropped 1 base and J dropped 2 bases, with 8 bases sitting between them. The germline V gene has CDR1 SGHTA and CDR2 FQGNSA. Supplemented by reference TRBV7-2 and TRBJ2-5, the full variable domain reads GAGVSQSPSNKVTEKGKDVELRCDPISGHTALYWYRQSLGQGLEFLIYFQGNSAPDKSGLPSDRFSAERTGGSVSTLTIQRTQQEDSAVYLCASSLDPGQETQYFGPGTRLLVL.

V gene TRBV5-1 combines with J gene TRBJ2-7; TRBD2 might be the D (6 bases). CDR1 and CDR2 (germline): SGHRS, YFSETQ. The CDR3 length is 14 residues. V was cut by 0 bases and J by 3 bases, with 10 bases left in between. CDR3 protein: CASSLGLDFYEQYF. In nucleotides, the CDR3 is TGCGCCAGCAGCTTGGGACTAGACTTCTACGAGCAGTACTTC.

This chain joins TRBV7-2 and TRBJ2-4, with 11 bases fitting TRBD2. The germline V gene encodes CDR1 SGHTA and CDR2 FQGNSA. The junction had 12 bases not matched to a gene; V was cut back by 5 bases and J by 0 bases. CDR3 size: 19 residues. The CDR3 protein is CASSDGRGLAEIAKNIQYF. In nucleotides, the CDR3 is TGTGCCAGCAGCGATGGGAGGGGACTAGCGGAGATAGCCAAAAACATTCAGTACTTC.

The V call is TRBV6-2 or TRBV6-3, the J call TRBJ1-4; the match to TRBD1 covers 7 bases. The CDR3 length is 15 residues. Trimming at V came to 4 bases and at J to 8 bases, leaving 10 bases not matched to a gene. Germline lookup yields CDR1 MNHEY and CDR2 SVGEGT. The CDR3: CASSSQGEWNEKLFF. The CDR3 nucleotides are TGTGCCAGCAGTTCCCAGGGGGAATGGAACGAAAAACTGTTTTTT.

The rearrangement uses TRBV2 and TRBJ2-5, with TRBD2 matching 7 bases. Germline assignment: CDR1 SNHLY and CDR2 FYNNEI. This CDR3 region has 12 residues. V was pared by 11 bases and J by 4 bases, with 7 bases of the junction left unmatched. DNA of the CDR3: TGTGCCGAAGAGCGGGGCGGAGAGACCCAGTACTTC. Amino acid sequence: CAEERGGETQYF.

Only one count was recorded for this clone. J is TRBJ2-2 and V is TRBV9; tentative D call: TRBD2 (6 bases). CDR1 is SGDLS and CDR2 is YYNGEE in the germline V gene. The V end was cut by 0 bases, the J end by 5 bases, with 11 bases between. The CDR3 runs 15 residues. Here the CDR3 reads CASSVGGLQTGELFF. For the CDR3, the DNA is TGTGCCAGCAGCGTAGGAGGACTACAGACCGGGGAGCTGTTTTTT.

The J gene is TRBJ1-3, the V gene TRBV11-1; no firm D call. From germline, CDR1 is SGHAT and CDR2 FQDESV (reference sequence). Trimming removed 4 bases at V and 4 bases at J, with 11 bases between. The CDR3 runs 14 residues. The CDR3 nucleotides are TGTGCCAGCAGCTCTACGGTGCGCGGAAACACCATATATTTT. Protein: CASSSTVRGNTIYF. The full variable domain, in which reference TRBV11-1 and TRBJ1-3 provide the parts outside the CDR3, is EAEVAQSPRYKITEKSQAVAFWCDPISGHATLYWYRQILGQGPELLVQFQDESVVDDSQLPKDRFSAERLKGVDSTLKIQPAELGDSAMYLCASSSTVRGNTIYFGEGSWLTVV.

The V call is TRBV3-1 (or the pseudogene TRBV3-2), the J call TRBJ1-2; 8 nucleotides align to TRBD1. The V and J ends lost 3 bases and 6 bases, in that order; junction bases with no gene match: 6. Germline loops: CDR1 LGHDT, CDR2 YNNKEL (reference sequence). This CDR3 is 14 amino acids long. Here the CDR3 reads CASSQWDRSNGYTF. As DNA, the CDR3 is TGTGCCAGCAGCCAGTGGGACAGGTCGAATGGCTACACCTTC.

The CDR3 reads CASSDARLRGLGEKLFF. CDR3 DNA: TGTGCCAGCAGTGATGCTCGTCTTCGAGGGCTGGGAGAAAAACTGTTTTTT. The chain combines TRBV25-1 with TRBJ1-4; no clear D gene. V was cut by 3 bases and J by 8 bases, with 22 bases left in between. Looked up from germline, CDR1 is MGHDK and CDR2 is SYGVNS. The length of the CDR3 is 17 residues.

This clone was seen ten or more times. This sequence joins TRBV19 and TRBJ1-2; 12 bases are a match to TRBD1. The CDR3 totals 15 residues. From germline, CDR1 is LNHDA and CDR2 SQIVND (reference sequence). V was pared by 5 bases and J by 7 bases, with 8 bases of the junction left unmatched. The CDR3 DNA is TGTGCCAGTAGTCGTCCCGGGACAGGGGGCCCTGGCTACACCTTC. Translating gives CASSRPGTGGPGYTF.

This chain joins TRBV10-3 and TRBJ2-7; 7 bases line up with TRBD1. Germline trimming cut 7 bases from V and 3 bases from J; bases unmatched to any gene: 9. Germline V gives CDR1 ENHRY, CDR2 SYGVKD. The CDR3 extends over 14 amino acids. The CDR3 DNA is TGTGCCATCAATCAGGGGCAGGGGGACTACGAGCAGTACTTC. Protein sequence: CAINQGQGDYEQYF.

This clone came up once. The sample contains more than one DNA sequence encoding this CDR3. The chain employs TRBV19 and TRBJ1-1; D remains ambiguous. This CDR3 has 13 amino acids. The V and J ends lost 3 bases and 3 bases respectively, with 8 bases between them. CDR1 is LNHDA and CDR2 is SQIVND in the germline V gene (reference sequence). The CDR3 DNA reads as TGTGCCAGTAGTATTTTTCCGGACACTGAAGCTTTCTTT. It yields the protein CASSIFPDTEAFF.

The chain employs TRBV27 and TRBJ1-2; tentatively, D is TRBD1 (6 bases). V was trimmed by 5 bases and J by 4 bases, leaving 14 bases between them. The CDR3 is made up of 14 amino acids. Germline lookup yields CDR1 MNHEY and CDR2 SMNVEV (reference sequence). The CDR3 region is CASSPRGAGYGYTF. The CDR3 nucleotides are TGTGCCAGCAGTCCACGGGGGGCGGGCTATGGCTACACCTTC.